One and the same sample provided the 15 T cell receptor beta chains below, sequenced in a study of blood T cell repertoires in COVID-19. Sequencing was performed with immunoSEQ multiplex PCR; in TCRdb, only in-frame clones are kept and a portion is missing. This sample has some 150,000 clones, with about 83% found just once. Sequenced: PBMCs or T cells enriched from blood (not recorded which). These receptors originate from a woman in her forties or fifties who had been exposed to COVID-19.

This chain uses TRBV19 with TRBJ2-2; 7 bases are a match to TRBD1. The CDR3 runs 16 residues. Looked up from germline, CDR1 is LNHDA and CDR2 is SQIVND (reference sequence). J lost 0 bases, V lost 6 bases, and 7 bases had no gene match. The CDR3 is CASSLRQGPNTGELFF. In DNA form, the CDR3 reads TGTGCCAGTAGCCTAAGACAGGGACCGAACACCGGGGAGCTGTTTTTT.

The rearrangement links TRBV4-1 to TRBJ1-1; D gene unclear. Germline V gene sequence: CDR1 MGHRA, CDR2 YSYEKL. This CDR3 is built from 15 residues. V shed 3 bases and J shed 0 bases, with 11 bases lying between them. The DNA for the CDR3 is TGCGCCAGCAGCCATGACGGGGTTCTGAACACTGAAGCTTTCTTT. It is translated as CASSHDGVLNTEAFF.

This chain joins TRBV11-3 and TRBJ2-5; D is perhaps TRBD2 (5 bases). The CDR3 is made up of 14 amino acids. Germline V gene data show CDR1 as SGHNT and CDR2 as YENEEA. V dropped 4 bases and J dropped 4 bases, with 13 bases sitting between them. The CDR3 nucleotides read TGTGCCAGCAGCTCACGGGATAGGGTAGAGACCCAGTACTTC. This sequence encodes CASSSRDRVETQYF.

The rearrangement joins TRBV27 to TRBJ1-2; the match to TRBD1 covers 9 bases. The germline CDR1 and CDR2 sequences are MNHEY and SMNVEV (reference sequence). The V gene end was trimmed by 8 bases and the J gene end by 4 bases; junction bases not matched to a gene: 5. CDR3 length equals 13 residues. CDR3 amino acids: CASFGQGSYGYTF. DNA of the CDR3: TGTGCCAGCTTCGGACAGGGGTCCTATGGCTACACCTTC.

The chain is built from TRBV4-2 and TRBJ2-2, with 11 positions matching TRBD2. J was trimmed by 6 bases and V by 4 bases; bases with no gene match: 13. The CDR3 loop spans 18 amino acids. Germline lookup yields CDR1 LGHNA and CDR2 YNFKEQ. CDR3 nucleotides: TGTGCCAGCAGCCGAGACACTACTAGCGGGGGTATCGCCGGGGAGCTGTTTTTT. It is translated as CASSRDTTSGGIAGELFF.

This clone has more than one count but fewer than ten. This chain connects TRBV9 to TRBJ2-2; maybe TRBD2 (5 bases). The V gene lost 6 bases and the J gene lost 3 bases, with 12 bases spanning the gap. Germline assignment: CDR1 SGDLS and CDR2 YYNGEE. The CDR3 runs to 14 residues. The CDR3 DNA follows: TGTGCCAGCAAGGAACTAGGAGACACCGGGGAGCTGTTTTTT. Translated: CASKELGDTGELFF.

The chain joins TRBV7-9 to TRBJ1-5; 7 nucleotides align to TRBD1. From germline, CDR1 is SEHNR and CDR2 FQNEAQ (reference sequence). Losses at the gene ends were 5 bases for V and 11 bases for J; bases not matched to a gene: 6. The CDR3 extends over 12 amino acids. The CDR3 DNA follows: TGTGCCAGCAGCAATTGGGACAGCGCCCAGCATTTT. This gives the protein CASSNWDSAQHF.

CDR3 DNA sequence: TGTGCCAGCAGTTACAGGGCACTGACAGGGAACACTGAAGCTTTCTTT. It codes for CASSYRALTGNTEAFF. The rearrangement uses TRBV6-2 or TRBV6-3 and TRBJ1-1, with D possibly matching TRBD1 (6 bases). Trimming shortened V by 2 bases and J by 1 base, and 14 bases separated the two germline ends. Germline values: CDR1 MNHEY, CDR2 SVGEGT. The CDR3 has 16 amino acids.

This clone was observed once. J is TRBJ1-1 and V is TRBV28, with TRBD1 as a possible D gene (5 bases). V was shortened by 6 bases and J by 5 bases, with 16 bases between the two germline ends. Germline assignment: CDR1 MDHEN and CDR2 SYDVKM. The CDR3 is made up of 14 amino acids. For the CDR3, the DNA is TGTGCCAGCAGCCCGGGGGGAGAGTGGACTGAAGCTTTCTTT. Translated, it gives CASSPGGEWTEAFF.

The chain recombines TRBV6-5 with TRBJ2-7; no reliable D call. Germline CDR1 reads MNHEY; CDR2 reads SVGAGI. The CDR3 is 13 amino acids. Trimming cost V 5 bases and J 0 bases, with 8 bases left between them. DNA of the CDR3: TGTGCCAGCAGTCTGCAGGCCTCCTACGAGCAGTACTTC. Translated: CASSLQASYEQYF.

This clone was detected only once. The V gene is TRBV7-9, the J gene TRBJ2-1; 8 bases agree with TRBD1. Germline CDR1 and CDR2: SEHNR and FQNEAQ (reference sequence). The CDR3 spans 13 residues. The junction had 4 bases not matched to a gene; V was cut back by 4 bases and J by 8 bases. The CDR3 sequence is CASSSQGADEQFF. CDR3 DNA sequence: TGTGCCAGCAGCTCTCAGGGGGCCGATGAGCAGTTCTTC.

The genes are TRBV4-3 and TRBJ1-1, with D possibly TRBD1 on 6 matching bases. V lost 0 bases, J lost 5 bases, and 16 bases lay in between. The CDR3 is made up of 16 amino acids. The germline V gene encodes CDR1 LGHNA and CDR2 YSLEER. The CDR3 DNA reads TGCGCCAGCAGCCAAGAAGGGGCGGGGGCGAATACTGAAGCTTTCTTT. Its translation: CASSQEGAGANTEAFF.

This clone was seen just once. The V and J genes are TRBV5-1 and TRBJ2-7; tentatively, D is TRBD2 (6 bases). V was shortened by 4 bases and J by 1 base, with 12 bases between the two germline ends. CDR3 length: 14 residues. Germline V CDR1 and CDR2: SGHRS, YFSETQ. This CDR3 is CASSISGKSYEQYF. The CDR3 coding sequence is TGCGCCAGCAGCATTAGCGGTAAATCCTACGAGCAGTACTTC.

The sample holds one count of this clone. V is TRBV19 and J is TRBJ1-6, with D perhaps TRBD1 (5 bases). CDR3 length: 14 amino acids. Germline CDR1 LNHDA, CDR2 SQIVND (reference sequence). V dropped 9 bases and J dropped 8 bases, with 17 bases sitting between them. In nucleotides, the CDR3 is TGTGCCAGCGGGGCTGGGGGGGACCATTCACCCCTCCACTTT. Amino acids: CASGAGGDHSPLHF.

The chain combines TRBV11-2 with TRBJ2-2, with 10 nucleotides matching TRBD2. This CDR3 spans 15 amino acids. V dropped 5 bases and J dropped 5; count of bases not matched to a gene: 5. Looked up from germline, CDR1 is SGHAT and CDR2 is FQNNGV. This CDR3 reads CASSPISGRTGELFF. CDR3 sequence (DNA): TGTGCCAGCAGCCCCATTAGCGGGAGGACCGGGGAGCTGTTTTTT. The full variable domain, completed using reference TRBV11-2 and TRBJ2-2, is EAGVAQSPRYKIIEKRQSVAFWCNPISGHATLYWYQQILGQGPKLLIQFQNNGVVDDSQLPKDRFSAERLKGVDSTLKIQPAKLEDSAVYLCASSPISGRTGELFFGEGSRLTVL.